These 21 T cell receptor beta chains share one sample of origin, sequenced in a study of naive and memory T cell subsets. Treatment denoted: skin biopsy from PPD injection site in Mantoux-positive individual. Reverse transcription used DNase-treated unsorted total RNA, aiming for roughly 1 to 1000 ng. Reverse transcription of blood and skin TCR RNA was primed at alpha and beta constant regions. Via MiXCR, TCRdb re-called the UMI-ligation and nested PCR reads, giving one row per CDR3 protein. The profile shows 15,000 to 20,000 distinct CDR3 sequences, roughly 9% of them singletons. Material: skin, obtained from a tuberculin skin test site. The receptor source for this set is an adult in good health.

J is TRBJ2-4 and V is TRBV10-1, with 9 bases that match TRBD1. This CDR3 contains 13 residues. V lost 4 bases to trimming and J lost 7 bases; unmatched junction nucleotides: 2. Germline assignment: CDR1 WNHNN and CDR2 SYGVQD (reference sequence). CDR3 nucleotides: TGCGCCAGCAGTGTTGGACAGGGGAACATTCAGTACTTC. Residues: CASSVGQGNIQYF.

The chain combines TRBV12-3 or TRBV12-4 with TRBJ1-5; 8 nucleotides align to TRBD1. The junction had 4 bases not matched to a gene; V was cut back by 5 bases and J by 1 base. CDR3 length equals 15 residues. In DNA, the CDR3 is TGTGCCAGCAGTCTCCGGACAGGGAGCAATCAGCCCCAGCATTTT. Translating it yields CASSLRTGSNQPQHF.

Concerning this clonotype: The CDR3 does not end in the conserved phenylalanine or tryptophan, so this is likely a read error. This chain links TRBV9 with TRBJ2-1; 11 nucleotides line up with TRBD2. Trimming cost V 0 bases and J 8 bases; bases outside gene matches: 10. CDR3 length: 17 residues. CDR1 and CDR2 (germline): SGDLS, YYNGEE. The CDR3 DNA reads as TGTGCCAGCAGCGTAGGATTAGCGGGAGGGCCTATCGATGAGCAGTTCCTC. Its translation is CASSVGLAGGPIDEQFL.

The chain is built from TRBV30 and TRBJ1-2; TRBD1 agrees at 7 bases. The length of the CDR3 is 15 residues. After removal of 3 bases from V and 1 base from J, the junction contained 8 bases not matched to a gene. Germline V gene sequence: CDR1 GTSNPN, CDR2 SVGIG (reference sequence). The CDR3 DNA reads TGTGCCTGGAGGGGGGGGACAGACAATAACTATGGCTACACCTTC. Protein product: CAWRGGTDNNYGYTF.

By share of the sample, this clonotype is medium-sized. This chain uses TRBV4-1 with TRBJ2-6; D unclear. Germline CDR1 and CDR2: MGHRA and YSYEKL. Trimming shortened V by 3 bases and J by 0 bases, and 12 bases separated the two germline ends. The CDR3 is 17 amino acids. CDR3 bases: TGCGCCAGCAGCCACCAATTTCAGAACTCTGGGGCCAACGTCCTGACTTTC. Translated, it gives CASSHQFQNSGANVLTF.

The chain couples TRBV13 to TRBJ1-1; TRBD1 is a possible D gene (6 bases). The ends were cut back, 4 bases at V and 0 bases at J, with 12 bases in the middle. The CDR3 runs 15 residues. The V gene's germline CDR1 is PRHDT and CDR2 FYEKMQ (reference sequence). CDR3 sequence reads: CASSCLRDMNTEAFF. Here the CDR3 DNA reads TGTGCCAGCAGCTGTCTCAGGGACATGAACACTGAAGCTTTCTTT. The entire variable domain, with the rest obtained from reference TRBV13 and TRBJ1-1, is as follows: AAGVIQSPRHLIKEKRETATLKCYPIPRHDTVYWYQQGPGQDPQFLISFYEKMQSDKGSIPDRFSAQQFSDYHSELNMSSLELGDSALYFCASSCLRDMNTEAFFGQGTRLTVV.

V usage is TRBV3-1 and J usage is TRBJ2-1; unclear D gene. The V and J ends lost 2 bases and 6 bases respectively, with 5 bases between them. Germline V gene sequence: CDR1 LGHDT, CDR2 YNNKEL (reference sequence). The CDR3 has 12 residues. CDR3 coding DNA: TGTGCCAGCAGCCAATTTAGCAATGAGCAGTTCTTC. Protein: CASSQFSNEQFF.

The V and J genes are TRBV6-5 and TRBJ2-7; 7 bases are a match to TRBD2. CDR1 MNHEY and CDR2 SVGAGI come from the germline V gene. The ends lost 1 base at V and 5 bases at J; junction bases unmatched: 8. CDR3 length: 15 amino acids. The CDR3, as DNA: TGTGCCAGCAGTTACTTTGGCGGGAGAACCCACGAGCAGTACTTC. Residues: CASSYFGGRTHEQYF.

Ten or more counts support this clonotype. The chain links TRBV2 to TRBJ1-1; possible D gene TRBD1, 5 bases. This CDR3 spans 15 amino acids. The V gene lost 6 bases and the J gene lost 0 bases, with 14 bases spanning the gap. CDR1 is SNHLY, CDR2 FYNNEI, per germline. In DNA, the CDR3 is TGTGCCAGCAGGGAAACGACAGTAATGAACACTGAAGCTTTCTTT. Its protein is CASRETTVMNTEAFF.

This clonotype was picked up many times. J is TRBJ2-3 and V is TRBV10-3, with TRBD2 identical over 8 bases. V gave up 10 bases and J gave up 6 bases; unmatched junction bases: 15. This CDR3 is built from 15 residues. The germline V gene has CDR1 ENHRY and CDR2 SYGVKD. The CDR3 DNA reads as TGTGCCACGGGGCGGCTGAGCGGGGGCGGTGATACGCAGTATTTT. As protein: CATGRLSGGGDTQYF.

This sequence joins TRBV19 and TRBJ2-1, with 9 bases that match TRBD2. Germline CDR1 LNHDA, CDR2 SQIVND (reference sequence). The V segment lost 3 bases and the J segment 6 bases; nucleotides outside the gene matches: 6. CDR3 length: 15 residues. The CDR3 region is CASSISPAGGNEQFF. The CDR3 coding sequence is TGTGCCAGTAGTATCAGCCCAGCGGGAGGCAATGAGCAGTTCTTC.

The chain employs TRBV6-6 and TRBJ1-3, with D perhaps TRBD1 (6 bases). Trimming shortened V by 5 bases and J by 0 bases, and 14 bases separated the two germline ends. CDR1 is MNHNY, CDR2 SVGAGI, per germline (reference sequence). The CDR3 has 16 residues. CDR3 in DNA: TGTGCCAGCAGTCCCCGACAGGAGAGCTCTGGAAACACCATATATTTT. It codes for CASSPRQESSGNTIYF.

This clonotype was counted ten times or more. The CDR3 DNA is TGTGCCAGCAGTTTCGAGGTGATCACGCAGTATTTT. Protein sequence: CASSFEVITQYF. The chain carries TRBV28 and TRBJ2-3; D is unresolved. The CDR3 extends over 12 amino acids. Germline V gene data show CDR1 as MDHEN and CDR2 as SYDVKM. V was clipped by 3 bases and J by 9 bases, with 10 bases between them. Full variable domain (outside the CDR3, taken from reference TRBV28 and TRBJ2-3): DVKVTQSSRYLVKRTGEKVFLECVQDMDHENMFWYRQDPGLGLRLIYFSYDVKMKEKGDIPEGYSVSREKKERFSLILESASTNQTSMYLCASSFEVITQYFGPGTRLTVL.

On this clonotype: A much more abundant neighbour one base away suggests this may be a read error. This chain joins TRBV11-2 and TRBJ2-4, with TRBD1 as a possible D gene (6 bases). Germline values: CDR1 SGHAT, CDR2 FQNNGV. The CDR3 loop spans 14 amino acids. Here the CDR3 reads CASSSLRTENNQYF. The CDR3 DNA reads TGTGCCAGCAGTTCCCTTCGGACAGAAAACAATCAGTACTTC.

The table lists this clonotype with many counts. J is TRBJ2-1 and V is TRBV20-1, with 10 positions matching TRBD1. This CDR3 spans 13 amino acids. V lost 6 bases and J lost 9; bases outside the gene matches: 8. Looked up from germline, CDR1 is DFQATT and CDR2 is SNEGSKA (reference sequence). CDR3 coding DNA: TGCAGTGCCCCAAGACAGGGGGCGAGTGAGCAGTTCTTC. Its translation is CSAPRQGASEQFF.

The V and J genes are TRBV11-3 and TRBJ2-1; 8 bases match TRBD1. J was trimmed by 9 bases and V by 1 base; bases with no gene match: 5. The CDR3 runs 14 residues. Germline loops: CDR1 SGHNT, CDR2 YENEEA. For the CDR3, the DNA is TGTGCCAGCAGCTTAGGGACAGGGTATGTTGAGCAGTTCTTC. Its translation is CASSLGTGYVEQFF.

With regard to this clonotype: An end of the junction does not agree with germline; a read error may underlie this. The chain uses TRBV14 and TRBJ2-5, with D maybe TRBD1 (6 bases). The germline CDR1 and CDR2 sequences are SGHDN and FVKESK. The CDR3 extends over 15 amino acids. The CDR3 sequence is CASSQRLPSQGTQCF. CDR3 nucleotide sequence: TGTGCCAGCAGCCAAAGACTACCGTCCCAGGGGACCCAGTGCTTC.

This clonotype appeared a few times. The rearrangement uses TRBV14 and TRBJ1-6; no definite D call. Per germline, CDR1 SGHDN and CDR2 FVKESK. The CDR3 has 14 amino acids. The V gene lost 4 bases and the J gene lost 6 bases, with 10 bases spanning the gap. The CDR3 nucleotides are TGTGCCAGCAGCCTCCGCGGCAGTAATTCACCCCTCCACTTT. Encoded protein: CASSLRGSNSPLHF.

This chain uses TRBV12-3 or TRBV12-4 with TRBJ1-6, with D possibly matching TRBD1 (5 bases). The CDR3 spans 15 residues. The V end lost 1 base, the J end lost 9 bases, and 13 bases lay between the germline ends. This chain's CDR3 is CASSLGAGRGSPLHF. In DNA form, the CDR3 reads TGTGCCAGCAGTTTAGGGGCAGGGAGAGGTTCACCCCTCCACTTT.

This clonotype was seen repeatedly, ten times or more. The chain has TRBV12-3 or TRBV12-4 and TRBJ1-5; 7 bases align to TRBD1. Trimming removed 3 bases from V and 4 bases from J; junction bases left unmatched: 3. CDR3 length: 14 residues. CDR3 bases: TGTGCCAGCAGTTTTACGGACAGGAATCAGCCCCAGCATTTT. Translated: CASSFTDRNQPQHF.

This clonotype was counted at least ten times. CDR3 DNA sequence: TGTGCCAGCAGCTTAGTGTCCAGTCCCTATGGCTACACCTTC. As protein: CASSLVSSPYGYTF. The chain links TRBV7-2 to TRBJ1-2; no clear D gene. The V and J ends lost 1 base and 4 bases respectively, with 10 bases between them. This CDR3 spans 14 amino acids. The germline gives CDR1 SGHTA, CDR2 FQGNSA.